This T cell receptor (beta chain) was recorded in a study of shared clonotypes between healthy human individuals. Details on this clone: Within the sample, other DNA sequences also encode this same CDR3.

Assay execution took place at the deep level. The table came from immunoSEQ multiplex PCR; TCRdb's copy has only in-frame clones and leaves some out. Of around 1,000,000 clones detected, around three quarters appear once; the ten largest clones hold roughly 0.82%. The CDR3 has 15 amino acids. Germline V CDR1 and CDR2: MNHEY, SMNVEV (reference sequence). Trimming took 0 bases from V and 7 from J, leaving 12 bases between them. What was sequenced was memory CD4+ T cells from PBMCs. The subset: CD45RA-negative fraction. This TCR was sampled from a man between 18 and 29 years old in good health. Some clones in this sample may be carry-over from other donors' samples. The chain couples TRBV27 to TRBJ1-4, with D perhaps matching TRBD1 (6 bases). This CDR3 reads CASSLSRGAGEKLFF. CDR3 coding DNA: TGTGCCAGCAGTTTATCTCGGGGGGCCGGTGAAAAACTGTTTTTT. The variable domain in full, with the rest retrieved from reference TRBV27 and TRBJ1-4, is EAQVTQNPRYLITVTGKKLTVTCSQNMNHEYMSWYRQDPGLGLRQIYYSMNVEVTDKGDVPEGYKVSRKEKRNFPLILESPSPNQTSLYFCASSLSRGAGEKLFFGSGTQLSVL.